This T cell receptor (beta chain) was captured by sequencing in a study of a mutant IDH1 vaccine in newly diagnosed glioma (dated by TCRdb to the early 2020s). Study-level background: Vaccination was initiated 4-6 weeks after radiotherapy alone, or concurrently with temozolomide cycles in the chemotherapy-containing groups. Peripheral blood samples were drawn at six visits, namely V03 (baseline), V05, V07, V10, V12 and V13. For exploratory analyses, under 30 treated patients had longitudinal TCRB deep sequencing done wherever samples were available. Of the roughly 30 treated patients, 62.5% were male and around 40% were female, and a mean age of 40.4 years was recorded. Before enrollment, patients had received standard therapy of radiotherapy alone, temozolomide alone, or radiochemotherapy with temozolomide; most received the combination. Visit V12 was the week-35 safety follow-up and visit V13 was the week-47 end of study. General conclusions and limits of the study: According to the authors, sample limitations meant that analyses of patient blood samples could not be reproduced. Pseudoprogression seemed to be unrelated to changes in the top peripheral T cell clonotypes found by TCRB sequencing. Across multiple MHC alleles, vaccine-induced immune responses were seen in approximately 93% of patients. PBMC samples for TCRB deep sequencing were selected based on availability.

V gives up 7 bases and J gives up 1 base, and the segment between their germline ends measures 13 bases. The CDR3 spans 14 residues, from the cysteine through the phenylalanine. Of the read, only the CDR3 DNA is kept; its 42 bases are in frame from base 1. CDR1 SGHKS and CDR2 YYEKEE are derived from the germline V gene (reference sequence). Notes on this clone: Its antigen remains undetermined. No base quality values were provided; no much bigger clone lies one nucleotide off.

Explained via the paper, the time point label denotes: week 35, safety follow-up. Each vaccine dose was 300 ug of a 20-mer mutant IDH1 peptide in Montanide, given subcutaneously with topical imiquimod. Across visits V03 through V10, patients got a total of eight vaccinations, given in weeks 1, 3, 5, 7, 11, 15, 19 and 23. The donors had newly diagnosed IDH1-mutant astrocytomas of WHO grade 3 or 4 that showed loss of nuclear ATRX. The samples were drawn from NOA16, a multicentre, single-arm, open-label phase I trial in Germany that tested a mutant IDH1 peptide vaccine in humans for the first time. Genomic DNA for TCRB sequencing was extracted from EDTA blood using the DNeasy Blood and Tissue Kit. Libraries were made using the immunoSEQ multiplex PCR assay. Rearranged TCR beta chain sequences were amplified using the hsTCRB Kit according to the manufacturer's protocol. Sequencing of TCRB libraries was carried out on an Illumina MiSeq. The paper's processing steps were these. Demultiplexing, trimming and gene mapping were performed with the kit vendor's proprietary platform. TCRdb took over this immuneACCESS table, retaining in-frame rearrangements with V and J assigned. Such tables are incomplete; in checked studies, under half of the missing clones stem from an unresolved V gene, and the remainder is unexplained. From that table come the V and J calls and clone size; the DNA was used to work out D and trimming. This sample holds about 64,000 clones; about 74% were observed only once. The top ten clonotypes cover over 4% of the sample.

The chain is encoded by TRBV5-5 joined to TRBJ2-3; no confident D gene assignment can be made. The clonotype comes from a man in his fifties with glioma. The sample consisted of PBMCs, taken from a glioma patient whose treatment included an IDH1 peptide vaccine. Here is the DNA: TGTGCCAGCCACCGCAGTATGGGCACAGATACGCAGTATTTT. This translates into CASHRSMGTDTQYF.